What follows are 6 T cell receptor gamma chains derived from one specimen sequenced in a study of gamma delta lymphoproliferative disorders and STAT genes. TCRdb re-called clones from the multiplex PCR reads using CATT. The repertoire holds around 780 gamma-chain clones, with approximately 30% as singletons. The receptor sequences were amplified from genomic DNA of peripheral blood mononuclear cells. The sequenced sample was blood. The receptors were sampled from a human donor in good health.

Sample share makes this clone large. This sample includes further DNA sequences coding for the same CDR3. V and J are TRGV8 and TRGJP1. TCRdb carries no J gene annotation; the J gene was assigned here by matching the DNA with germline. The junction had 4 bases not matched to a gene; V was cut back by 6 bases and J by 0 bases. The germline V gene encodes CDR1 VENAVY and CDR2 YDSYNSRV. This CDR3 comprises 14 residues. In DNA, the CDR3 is TGTGCCACCTGGCCCTATACCACTGGTTGGTTCAAGATATTT. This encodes CATWPYTTGWFKIF.

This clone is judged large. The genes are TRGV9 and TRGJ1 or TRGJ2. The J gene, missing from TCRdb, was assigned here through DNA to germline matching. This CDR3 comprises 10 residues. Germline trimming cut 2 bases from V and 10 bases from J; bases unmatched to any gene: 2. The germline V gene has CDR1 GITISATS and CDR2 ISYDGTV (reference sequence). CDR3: CALWEGKKLF. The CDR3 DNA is TGTGCCTTGTGGGAGGGCAAGAAACTCTTT.

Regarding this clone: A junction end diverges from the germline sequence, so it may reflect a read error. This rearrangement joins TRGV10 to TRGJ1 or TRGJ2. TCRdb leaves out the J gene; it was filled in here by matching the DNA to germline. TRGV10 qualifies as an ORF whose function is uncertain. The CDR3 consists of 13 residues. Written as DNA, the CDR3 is TGCGCGGGAAAAACCCCTTATTATTATAAGAAACTCTTT. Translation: CAGKTPYYYKKLF.

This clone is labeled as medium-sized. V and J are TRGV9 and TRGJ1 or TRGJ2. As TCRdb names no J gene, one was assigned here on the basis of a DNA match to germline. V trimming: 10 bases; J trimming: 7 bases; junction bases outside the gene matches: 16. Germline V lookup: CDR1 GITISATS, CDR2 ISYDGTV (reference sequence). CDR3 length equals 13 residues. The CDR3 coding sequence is TGTGCCTTCCCCTACCCCCCTTACTATAAGAAACTCTTT. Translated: CAFPYPPYYKKLF.

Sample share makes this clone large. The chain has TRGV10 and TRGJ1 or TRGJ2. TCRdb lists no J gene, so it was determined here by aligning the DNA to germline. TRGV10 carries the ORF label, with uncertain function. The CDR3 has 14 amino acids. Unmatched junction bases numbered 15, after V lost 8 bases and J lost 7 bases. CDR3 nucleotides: TGTGCTGCGTGGGATTATATCGGTATCTATAAGAAACTCTTT. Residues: CAAWDYIGIYKKLF.

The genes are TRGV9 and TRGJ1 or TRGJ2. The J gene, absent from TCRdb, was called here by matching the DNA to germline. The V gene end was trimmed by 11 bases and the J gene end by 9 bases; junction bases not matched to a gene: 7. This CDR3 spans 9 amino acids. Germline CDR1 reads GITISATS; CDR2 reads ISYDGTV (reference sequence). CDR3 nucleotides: TGTGCCTCCGGCGGTAAGAAACTCTTT. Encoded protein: CASGGKKLF.